This note documents a single T cell receptor beta chain sequence. Its antigen is undetermined. These data belong to a study of cytomegalovirus exposure and HLA in healthy donors. Study-level findings and limits: In an earlier analysis, most TCR beta V segments were productive about 87% or about 30% of the time. Excluded were some V segments that proved indistinguishable, including TRBV6-2 and TRBV6-3. Analysis performed later showed TCR beta chains linked to HLA being more clonally expanded than equally common others. Published work reported that the classifier diagnosed cytomegalovirus status with high specificity and sensitivity.

The PCR made use of 60 Vbeta and 13 Jbeta primers. The protocol was immunoSEQ multiplex PCR, while the TCRdb copy is restricted to in-frame clones and leaves out a portion. The listing contains some 39,000 clones. V lost 5 bases to trimming and J lost 2 bases, with 10 bases between them. Per the germline V gene, CDR1 is SGHAT and CDR2 is FQNNGV. This CDR3 spans 13 amino acids. Sample: PBMCs. The chain employs TRBV11-2 and TRBJ2-7, with TRBD2 as a possible D gene (5 bases). This TCR derives from a man aged 25-40 years in good health and CMV-seronegative. The CDR3 DNA is TGTGCCAGCAGCCGGGGTAGAGCCTACGAGCAGTACTTC. This sequence encodes CASSRGRAYEQYF.